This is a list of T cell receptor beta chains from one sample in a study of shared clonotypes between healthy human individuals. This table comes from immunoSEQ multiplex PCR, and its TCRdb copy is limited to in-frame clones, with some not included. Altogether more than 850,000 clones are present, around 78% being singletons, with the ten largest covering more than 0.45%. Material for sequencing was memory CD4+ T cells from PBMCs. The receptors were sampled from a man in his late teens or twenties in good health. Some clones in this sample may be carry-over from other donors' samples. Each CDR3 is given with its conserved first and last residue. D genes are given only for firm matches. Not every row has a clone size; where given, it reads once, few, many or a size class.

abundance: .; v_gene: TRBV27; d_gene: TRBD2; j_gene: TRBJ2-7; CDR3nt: TGTGCCAGCAGCCGTAGCGGGATTGGGTACGAGCAGTACTTC; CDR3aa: CASSRSGIGYEQYF
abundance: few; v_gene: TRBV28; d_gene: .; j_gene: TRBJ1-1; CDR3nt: TGTGCCAGCTCCCCCACGAACACTGAAGCTTTCTTT; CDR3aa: CASSPTNTEAFF
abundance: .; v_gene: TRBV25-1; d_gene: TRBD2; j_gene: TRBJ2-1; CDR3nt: TGTGCCAGCACACCTAGCGGGAGGAACAATGAGCAGTTCTTC; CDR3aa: CASTPSGRNNEQFF
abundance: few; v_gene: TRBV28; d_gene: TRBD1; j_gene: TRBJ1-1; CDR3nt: TGTGCCAGCAGTCCCCACAGGGGAGACACTGAAGCTTTCTTT; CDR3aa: CASSPHRGDTEAFF
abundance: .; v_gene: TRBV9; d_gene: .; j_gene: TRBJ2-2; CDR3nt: TGTGCCAGCAGCGTGGAACCCAGGGCCGGGCGGACCGGGGAGCTGTTTTTT; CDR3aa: CASSVEPRAGRTGELFF
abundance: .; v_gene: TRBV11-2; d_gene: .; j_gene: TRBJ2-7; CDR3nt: TGTGCCAGCAGCTTGATAGGACACTCCTACGAGCAGTACTTC; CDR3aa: CASSLIGHSYEQYF
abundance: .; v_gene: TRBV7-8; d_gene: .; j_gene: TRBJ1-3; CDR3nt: TGTGCCAGCAGCTTAGTCCCGGGAAACACCATATATTTT; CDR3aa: CASSLVPGNTIYF
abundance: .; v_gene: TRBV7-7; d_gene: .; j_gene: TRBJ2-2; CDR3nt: TGTGCCAGCAGCTTAGCGGGGGTCCCCGGGGAGCTGTTTTTT; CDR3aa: CASSLAGVPGELFF
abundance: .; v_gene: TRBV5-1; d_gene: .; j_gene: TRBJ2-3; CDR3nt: TGCGCCAGCAGCCTCTCAGATACGCAGTATTTT; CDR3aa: CASSLSDTQYF
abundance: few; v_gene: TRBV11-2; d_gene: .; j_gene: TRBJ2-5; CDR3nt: TGTGCCAGCAGCCCGGTGGGACGGGCGGAGACCCAGTACTTC; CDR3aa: CASSPVGRAETQYF
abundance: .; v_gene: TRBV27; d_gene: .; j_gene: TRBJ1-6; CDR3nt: .; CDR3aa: CASSSSGNNSPLHF
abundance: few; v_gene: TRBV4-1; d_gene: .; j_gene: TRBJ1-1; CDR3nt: TGCGCCAGCAGCCAAGAGGCCGGGGGCAAAGCTTTCTTT; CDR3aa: CASSQEAGGKAFF
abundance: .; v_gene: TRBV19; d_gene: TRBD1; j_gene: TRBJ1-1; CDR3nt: TGTGCCAGTAGTTCACAGGGGAAGAACACTGAAGCTTTCTTT; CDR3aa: CASSSQGKNTEAFF
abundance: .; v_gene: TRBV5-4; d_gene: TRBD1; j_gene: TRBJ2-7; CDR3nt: TGTGCCAGCAGCTCCCCGACAGGGTCGGACTACGAGCAGTACTTC; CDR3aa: CASSSPTGSDYEQYF
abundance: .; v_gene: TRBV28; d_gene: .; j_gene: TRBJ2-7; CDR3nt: TGTGCCAGCAATAACCCGGGACAAGTCTACGAGCAGTACTTC; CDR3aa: CASNNPGQVYEQYF
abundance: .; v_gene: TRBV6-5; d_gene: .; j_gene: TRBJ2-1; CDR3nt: TGTGCCAGCAGGCCAGGGAAGGCCTACAATGAGCAGTTCTTC; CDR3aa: CASRPGKAYNEQFF
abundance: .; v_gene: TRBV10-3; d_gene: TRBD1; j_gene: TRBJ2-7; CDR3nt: TGTGCCATCAGGGCCGGGACAGGGTCCTACGAGCAGTACTTC; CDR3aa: CAIRAGTGSYEQYF
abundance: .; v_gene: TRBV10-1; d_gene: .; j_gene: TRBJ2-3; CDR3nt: TGCGCCAGCAGTGGAGCGGGCACAGATACGCAGTATTTT; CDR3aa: CASSGAGTDTQYF
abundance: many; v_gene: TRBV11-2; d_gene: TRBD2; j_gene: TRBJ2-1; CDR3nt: TGTGCCAGCAGCCAGTCGGGCCTAGCGGGAGCCGGGTCAAGGAATGAGCAGTTCTTC; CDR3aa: CASSQSGLAGAGSRNEQFF
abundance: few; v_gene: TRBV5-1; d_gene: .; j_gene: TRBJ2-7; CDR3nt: TGCGCCAGCAGCTTGATGGGGACGGCCTACGAGCAGTACTTC; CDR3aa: CASSLMGTAYEQYF
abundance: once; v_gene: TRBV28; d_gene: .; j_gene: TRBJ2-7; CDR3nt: TGTGCCAGCAGTTTTTGGCGGGGGCGCTCGGCCGCCACTAAGGACTTC; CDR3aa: CASSFWRGRSAATKDF
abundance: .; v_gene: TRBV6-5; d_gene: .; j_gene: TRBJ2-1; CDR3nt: TGTGCCAGCAGTTACAACTCGGTTCCGCGGGAGCAGTTCTTC; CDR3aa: CASSYNSVPREQFF
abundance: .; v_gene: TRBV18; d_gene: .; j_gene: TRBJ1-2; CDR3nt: TGTGCCAGCTCACCACCCCCGGGTACTAACTATGGCTACACCTTC; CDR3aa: CASSPPPGTNYGYTF
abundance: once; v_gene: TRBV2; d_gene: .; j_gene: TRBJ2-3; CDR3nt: TGTGCCAGCAGTGGGGCGGGGCGGACTAGCACAGATACGCAGTATTTT; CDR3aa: CASSGAGRTSTDTQYF
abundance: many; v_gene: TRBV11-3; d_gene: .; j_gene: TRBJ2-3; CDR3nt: TGTGCCAGCAGCTTAGGATTATCCACAGATACGCAGTATTTT; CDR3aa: CASSLGLSTDTQYF
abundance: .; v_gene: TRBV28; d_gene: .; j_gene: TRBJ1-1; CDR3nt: TGTGCCAGTAGGACAAGGGGCACTGAAGCTTTCTTT; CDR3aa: CASRTRGTEAFF
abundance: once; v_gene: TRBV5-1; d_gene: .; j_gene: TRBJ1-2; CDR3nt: TGCGCCAGCAGCCCGGACCTAAACTATGGCTACACCTTC; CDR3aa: CASSPDLNYGYTF
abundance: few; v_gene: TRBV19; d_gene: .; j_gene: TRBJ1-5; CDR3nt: TGTGCCAGTAACGGCCTGGGGGATCAGCCCCAGCATTTT; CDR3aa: CASNGLGDQPQHF
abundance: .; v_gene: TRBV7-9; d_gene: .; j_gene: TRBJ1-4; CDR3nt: TGTGCCAGCAGCTTAGACGGGGGTGGTAATGAAAAACTGTTTTTT; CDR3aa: CASSLDGGGNEKLFF
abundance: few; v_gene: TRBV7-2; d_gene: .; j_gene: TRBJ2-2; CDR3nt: TGTGCCAGCAGCTTTAGACCGGGCACGGAGCTGTTTTTT; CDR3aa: CASSFRPGTELFF
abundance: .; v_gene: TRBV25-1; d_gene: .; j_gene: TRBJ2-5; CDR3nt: TGTGCCAGCAGTTATTCCGGGACGAGGGAGACCCAGTACTTC; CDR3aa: CASSYSGTRETQYF
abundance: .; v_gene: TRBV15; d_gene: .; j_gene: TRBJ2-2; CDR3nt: TGTGCCACCAGCCTTTCTGACATCACCGGGGAGCTGTTTTTT; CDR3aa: CATSLSDITGELFF
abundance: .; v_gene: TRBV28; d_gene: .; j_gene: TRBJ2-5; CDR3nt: TGTGCCAGCTTTGGGAAACAAGAGACCCAGTACTTC; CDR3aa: CASFGKQETQYF
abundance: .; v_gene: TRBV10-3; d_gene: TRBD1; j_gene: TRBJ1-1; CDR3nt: TGTGCCATCAGGACCACAGGGGGCTGGGACACTGAAGCTTTCTTT; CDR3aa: CAIRTTGGWDTEAFF
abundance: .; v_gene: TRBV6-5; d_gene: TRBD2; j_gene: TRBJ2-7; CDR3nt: TGTGCCAGCAGGGCTAGCGGCCTGAGGGAGCAGTACTTC; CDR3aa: CASRASGLREQYF
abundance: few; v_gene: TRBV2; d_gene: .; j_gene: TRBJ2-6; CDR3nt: TGTGCCAGCAGTCGCGTGGGGGCCAACGTCCTGACTTTC; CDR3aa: CASSRVGANVLTF
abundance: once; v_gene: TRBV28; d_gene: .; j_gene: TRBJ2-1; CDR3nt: TGTGCCAGCAGACATAGAGTCGATGAGCAGTTCTTC; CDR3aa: CASRHRVDEQFF
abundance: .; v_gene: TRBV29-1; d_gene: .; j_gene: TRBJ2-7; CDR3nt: TGCAGCGTGGCCTCCCTGGGTCGGGGCTACGAGCAGTACTTC; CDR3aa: CSVASLGRGYEQYF
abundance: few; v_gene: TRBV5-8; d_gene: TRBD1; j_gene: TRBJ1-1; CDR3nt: TGTGCCAGCAGGCCAGGGGGGACAGGGCACACTGAAGCTTTCTTT; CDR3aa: CASRPGGTGHTEAFF
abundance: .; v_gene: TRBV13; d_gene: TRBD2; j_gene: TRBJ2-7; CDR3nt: TGTGCCAGCAGCTTAAGAGGCGGGAGGGCCCGGTACGAGCAGTACTTC; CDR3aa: CASSLRGGRARYEQYF
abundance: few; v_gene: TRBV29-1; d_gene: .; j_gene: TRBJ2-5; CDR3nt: TGCAGCGTTGAGCGGGGTGAGGAGACCCAGTACTTC; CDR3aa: CSVERGEETQYF
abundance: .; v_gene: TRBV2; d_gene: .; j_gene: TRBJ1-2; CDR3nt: TGTGCCAGCAGTGATCGGGCCGGAGTCTATGGCTACACCTTC; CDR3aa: CASSDRAGVYGYTF
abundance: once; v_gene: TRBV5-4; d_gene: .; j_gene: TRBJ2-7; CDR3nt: TGTGCCAGCAGTTACAACAGAGAAACCTACGAGCAGTACTTC; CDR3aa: CASSYNRETYEQYF
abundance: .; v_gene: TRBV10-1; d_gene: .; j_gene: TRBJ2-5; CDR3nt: TGCGCCAGCAGTGAGTGGGGCAGGGAGAGACCAGAGACCCAGTACTTC; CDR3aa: CASSEWGRERPETQYF
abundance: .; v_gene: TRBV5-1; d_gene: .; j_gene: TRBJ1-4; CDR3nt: TGCGCCAGCAGCCTCCAGGGGCAGGGGACAACTAATGAAAAACTGTTTTTT; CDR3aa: CASSLQGQGTTNEKLFF
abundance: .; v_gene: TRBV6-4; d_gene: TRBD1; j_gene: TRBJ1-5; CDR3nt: TGTGCCAGTCCGGGACAGCTCCAGCCCCAGCATTTT; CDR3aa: CASPGQLQPQHF
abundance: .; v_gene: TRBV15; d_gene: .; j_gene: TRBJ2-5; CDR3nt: TGTGCCACCAGCTTCTCCTTCTTAGCCCAAGAGACCCAGTACTTC; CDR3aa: CATSFSFLAQETQYF
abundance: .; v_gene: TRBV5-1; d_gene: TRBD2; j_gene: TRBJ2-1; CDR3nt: TGCGCCAGCAGCCGAATAGCGGGAGTTGTCGATGAGCAGTTCTTC; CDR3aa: CASSRIAGVVDEQFF
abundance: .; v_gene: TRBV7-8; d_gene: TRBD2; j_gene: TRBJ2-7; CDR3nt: TGTGCCAGCAGCTTTTCAACCGGGACTAGGGTTTCCTACGAGCAGTACTTC; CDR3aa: CASSFSTGTRVSYEQYF
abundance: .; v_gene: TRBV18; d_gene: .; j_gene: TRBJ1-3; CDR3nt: TGTGCCAGCTCACCCGGGACACCTACTCATGGAAACACCATATATTTT; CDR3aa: CASSPGTPTHGNTIYF
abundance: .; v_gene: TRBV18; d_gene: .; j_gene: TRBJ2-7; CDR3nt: TGTGCCAGCTCACCACGGGGGGTCGAGCAGTACTTC; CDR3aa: CASSPRGVEQYF
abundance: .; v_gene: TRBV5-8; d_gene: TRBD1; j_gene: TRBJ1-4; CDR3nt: TGTGCCAGCAGCTTTGACAGGGCGGAGGGTGAAAAACTGTTTTTT; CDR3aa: CASSFDRAEGEKLFF
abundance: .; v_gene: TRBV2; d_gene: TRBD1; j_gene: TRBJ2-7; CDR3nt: TGTGCCAGCAGTTCACGCCCTCTCCCGGGACAGGGGGCGGGAGAGCAGTACTTC; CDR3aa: CASSSRPLPGQGAGEQYF
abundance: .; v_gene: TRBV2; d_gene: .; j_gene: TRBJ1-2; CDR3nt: TGTGCCAGCAGTGTGACAGTTACTAACTATGGCTACACCTTC; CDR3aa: CASSVTVTNYGYTF
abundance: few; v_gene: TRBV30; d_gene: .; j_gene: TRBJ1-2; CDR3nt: TGTGCCTGGAGTGGAAACTCCCGGTGGAGGGAGGGTGGCTACACCTTC; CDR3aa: CAWSGNSRWREGGYTF